This T cell receptor beta chain stems from a study of blood T cells in healthy people across ages (dated by TCRdb to about 2015). With regard to the full study: In model experiments, roughly one uniquely barcoded TCR beta cDNA molecule per two T cells was captured by template switching. Using deep sequencing normalized with unique cDNA molecular identifiers, the study measured how TCR beta repertoire diversity changes with age. Four age groups were formed from the donors: young (average roughly 16 years), middle-aged (just under 40), aged (around 68) and long-lived (roughly 88). Using the same blood draw, the study looked at two additional independent replicas of 1 million unique cDNA reads for two donors, one aged 18 to 30 and the other aged 80 or older.

The roughly 39 donors, aged about 6 to 100 years, were systemically healthy Caucasian individuals from Russia. Ten milliliters of peripheral blood were drawn from each donor into EDTA-treated Vacutainer tubes. PBMCs were isolated by Ficoll-Paque density-gradient centrifugation, with at least 6 million obtained per sample. Total RNA, at least 6 micrograms per sample, was extracted from PBMCs with Trizol reagent. For every donor, an aliquot of PBMCs went through flow cytometry to measure the percentages of naive CD45RAhigh/CD27high T cells. The investigation overall reported the following: The percentage of naive T cells measured by flow cytometry correlated strongly with observed TCR beta diversity. Total diversity estimates from one million sequenced T cells were considered lower bounds and underestimates. Because profiling used bulk unsorted PBMCs, naive and antigen-experienced compartments could not be compared conclusively. Because donor CMV infection status was unknown, age-related changes in expanded clonotypes were potentially confounded. As age increased, observed TCR beta diversity per million T cells dropped in a roughly linear way, and a significant reduction was already evident by age about 40. Compared with the aged group, more naive CD4+ T cells, fewer expanded clones and increased TCR diversity were shown by the long-lived group, suggesting age selection.

Library method: 5' RACE. TCRdb names Illumina HiSeq 2500 as the instrument used. A second PCR of roughly 7 to 11 cycles was performed with a sample-barcoded 5' primer and a J-beta primer mix. A template-switch 5' adaptor carrying 12 random nucleotides introduced a unique molecular identifier onto each TCR beta cDNA molecule. Each sample yielded at least 3 million CDR3-containing paired-end reads. First-strand cDNA was synthesized from all RNA with the Mint cDNA synthesis kit, primed by a TRBC-specific oligonucleotide. After uracil-DNA glycosylase treatment, a first 18-cycle PCR used universal primers M1SS and BC2_uni_R on all cDNA. The authors' analysis ran thus. For normalization, 1 million high-quality reads, each with a distinct molecular identifier, were randomly selected from each sample. Reads sharing molecular identifiers were discarded rather than binned into consensus sequences. MiTCR, set to a Q25 quality threshold and the strictest error-elimination algorithm, was used for CDR3 identification, clonotype clustering and error correction. A nonparametric unseen species model using Euler transformation provided a lower-bound estimate of total TCR beta diversity. The raw public data were reprocessed by TCRdb itself: fastp quality trimming at Q25, MiXCR clonotype calling, in-frame beta chains only. Rows with one shared CDR3 protein collapse into an entry with the most common genes and DNA. These V and J calls rely on TCRdb rather than the paper's analysis. The sample table contains about 840,000 distinct CDR3 sequences; only one count was recorded for just under 30% of them. The ten largest clones take up 10% to 13% of the sample.

With regard to this clonotype: What this receptor recognizes is not known. No much larger clone exists at a distance of one base, and base qualities are not known.

From its cysteine to its phenylalanine, the CDR3 spans 14 amino acids. Only the CDR3 DNA is retained, 42 bases long and in frame from the first base. Trimming accounts for 6 bases at V and 2 bases at J, while the number of junction bases matched to no gene is 7. CDR1 MNHEY and CDR2 SVGEGT were looked up in the germline V gene. Separately, the same data were catalogued under a study of T cells of mothers and their children. Looking at the second paper: Donors were nine systemically healthy Caucasian individuals: three mothers and their six children. cDNA synthesis consumed the entire amount of extracted RNA, loaded at 1.5 ug RNA in each 15 ul reaction. Sample barcodes and 2-4 random nucleotides were added via the M1S primer in the second PCR. More than 8.5 million TCR beta CDR3 reads were obtained from each mother, and roughly 3.1 million reads were obtained from each child. In both related and unrelated pairs, thymic selection shapes the output of TCR recombination in a similar way, with inherited differences having only a minor effect. Normalized repertoire overlap was always slightly but never significantly higher in related than unrelated mother-child pairs. No persistent microchimeric T cell clones were found, with a detection sensitivity of approximately 95 clones per million clonotypes. In the study, deep NGS was used to compare the TCR beta repertoires of mothers and children, and features distinguishing related mother-child pairs from unrelated individuals were sought. The mean age was about 37 +/- 4 years for the mothers and approximately 11 +/- 4 years for the children. After adapter ligation was performed with NEBNext reagents, the libraries were sequenced on an Illumina HiSeq 2000 with 100+100 nt paired-end reads. To prevent cross-contamination, the mother and child libraries were prepared a month apart and were sequenced in separate runs. For each donor, between about 500,000 and 2,200,000 distinct TCR beta clonotypes were identified. Naive TCR beta clonotypes were estimated from low-frequency clonotypes matched to each donor's FACS-determined naive share, without sorting.

Sequencing was done on a sample of blood. The rearranged chain carries TRBV6-2 or TRBV6-3 and TRBJ2-7; TRBD1 agrees with 7 junctional bases. This receptor was taken from a woman aged 35 to 49 in good health. The DNA reads TGTGCCAGCAGGTGGACAGGCCCTCCCTACGAGCAGTACTTC. This gives the protein CASRWTGPPYEQYF.